The T cell receptor beta chain under discussion was sequenced for a study of metastatic and nonmetastatic thyroid tumors. Whole-study results and caveats: A significant increase in TCR beta diversity was reportedly seen in malignant thyroid tumors relative to benign nodules, in blood and tumor.

How the authors handled the data: Clinicopathological groups differed in CDR3, with these differences serving to build a distant-metastasis classifier for papillary thyroid cancer. TCRdb reanalyzed the PCR reads with MiXCR. TCRdb assigned the V and J calls; the authors' analysis was not used. The sample records around 17,000 clones, around 25% being singletons. This clone was detected ten times or more. Its antigen is currently unknown. None of the patients had undergone any treatment ahead of thyroid surgery. The sequencing sample was made of adjacent normal tissue. This receptor was obtained from a female donor with papillary thyroid cancer or a benign thyroid nodule (not recorded which). Some clones in this sample may be carry-over from other donors' samples.

CDR3 sequence reads: CASSLRPRGRATNEKLFF. The CDR3 coding sequence is TGTGCCAGCAGCTTGCGCCCCAGGGGCCGTGCAACTAATGAAAAACTGTTTTTT. The chain uses TRBV7-8 and TRBJ1-4, with TRBD1 as a possible D gene (6 bases). Trimming stripped 3 bases from V and 0 bases from J, with 17 bases between. The CDR3 has 18 amino acids. CDR1 and CDR2 from the germline V gene are SGHVS and FQNEAQ.